The 26 T cell receptor beta chains below come from one sample, sequenced in a study of cytomegalovirus exposure and HLA in healthy donors. This PCR relied on a set of 60 Vbeta primers and 13 Jbeta primers. Profiled with immunoSEQ multiplex PCR; TCRdb holds only in-frame clones, not every one. The data hold 95,000 to 150,000 clones, with approximately 72% observed a single time. The sample consisted of PBMCs. The receptors shown here come from a man in his late teens or twenties in good health and CMV-seronegative.

This sequence joins TRBV7-6 and TRBJ1-2; 9 nucleotides match TRBD1. This CDR3 is built from 14 residues. Germline lookup yields CDR1 SGHVS and CDR2 FNYEAQ. Trimming took 5 bases from V and 5 from J; bases not matched to a gene: 6. The CDR3 protein is CASSPGQGRYGYTF. CDR3 DNA sequence: TGTGCCAGCAGCCCGGGACAGGGACGGTATGGCTACACCTTC.

The chain uses TRBV29-1 and TRBJ2-3, with no clear D. Germline V CDR1 and CDR2: SQVTM, ANQGSEA. The CDR3 spans 12 residues. The V gene lost 4 bases and the J gene lost 2 bases, with 7 bases spanning the gap. CDR3: CSVGLNTDTQYF. CDR3 nucleotide sequence: TGCAGCGTTGGTCTTAACACAGATACGCAGTATTTT.

This clone occurred a few times. The V and J genes are TRBV4-1 and TRBJ2-7; 8 positions agree with TRBD2. The V gene end was trimmed by 2 bases and the J gene end by 6 bases; junction bases not matched to a gene: 6. The CDR3 consists of 14 residues. Germline V gives CDR1 MGHRA, CDR2 YSYEKL. The CDR3 DNA reads TGCGCCAGCAGCCAATTTTCTGCGGGAGGCGAGCAGTACTTC. Its protein product is CASSQFSAGGEQYF.

The chain couples TRBV5-6 to TRBJ1-5; D is undetermined. Trimming removed 0 bases at V and 1 base at J, with 8 bases between. The CDR3 loop spans 15 amino acids. CDR1 is SGHDT, CDR2 YYEEEE, per germline. The CDR3 DNA follows: TGTGCCAGCAGCTTGGGCCCGGGGAGCAATCAGCCCCAGCATTTT. As protein: CASSLGPGSNQPQHF.

V is TRBV28 and J is TRBJ2-7; a weak D match, TRBD2 (6 bases). The CDR3 extends over 14 amino acids. The V end was cut by 5 bases, the J end by 6 bases, with 17 bases between. Looked up from germline, CDR1 is MDHEN and CDR2 is SYDVKM. The CDR3 DNA follows: TGTGCCAGCAGTCCCACCAGGGAAGCGGGCGAGCAGTACTTC. Protein sequence: CASSPTREAGEQYF.

This clone appeared a few times. The J gene is TRBJ2-6, the V gene TRBV5-8; 7 nucleotides agree with TRBD2. The length of the CDR3 is 15 residues. Looked up from germline, CDR1 is SGHTS and CDR2 is YDEGEE. With 6 bases clipped from V and 1 base from J, the junction kept 4 bases outside the gene matches. The CDR3 coding sequence is TGTGCCAGCAACTCCGGGGGGTCTGGGGCCAACGTCCTGACTTTC. Encoded protein: CASNSGGSGANVLTF.

The chain combines TRBV10-1 with TRBJ1-1, with TRBD1 as a possible D gene (5 bases). Trimming removed 3 bases at V and 6 bases at J, with 8 bases between. This CDR3 is built from 12 residues. Germline V gene data show CDR1 as WNHNN and CDR2 as SYGVQD (reference sequence). This chain's CDR3 is CASSEGVSEAFF. CDR3 DNA sequence: TGCGCCAGCAGTGAAGGGGTTTCTGAAGCTTTCTTT.

This sequence joins TRBV7-9 and TRBJ2-5; D ambiguous. The J call is uncertain, as TRBJ2-7 better fits the DNA end. The CDR3 runs to 15 residues. Germline CDR1 SEHNR, CDR2 FQNEAQ (reference sequence). The DNA for the CDR3 is TGTGCCAGCAGCCCTAAGGATTTGGGCATTTACGAGCAGTACTTC. This sequence encodes CASSPKDLGIYEQYF.

This sequence joins TRBV7-2 and TRBJ2-3, with 12 bases that match TRBD2. The CDR3 consists of 18 residues. Germline CDR1 SGHTA, CDR2 FQGNSA. The V segment lost 0 bases and the J segment 1 base; nucleotides outside the gene matches: 5. The CDR3 nucleotides read TGTGCCAGCAGCTTAGCCCCATCTAGCGGGAGGGGCACAGATACGCAGTATTTT. Protein sequence: CASSLAPSSGRGTDTQYF.

The CDR3, as DNA: TGTGCCAGCAGCAGGAACAGGTATAGCAATCAGCCCCAGCATTTT. Translating gives CASSRNRYSNQPQHF. The chain links TRBV21-1 to TRBJ1-5; the table gives TRBD1 as D, unverified against the DNA. TRBV21-1 is termed a pseudogene. CDR3 length: 15 amino acids.

This chain joins TRBV27 and TRBJ2-7; D is possibly TRBD2 (5 bases). The CDR3 totals 13 residues. V was trimmed by 5 bases and J by 2 bases, leaving 10 bases between them. Per the germline V gene, CDR1 is MNHEY and CDR2 is SMNVEV (reference sequence). The DNA of the CDR3 is TGTGCCAGCAGTGTCCGGGAAACCTACGAGCAGTACTTC. Its translation is CASSVRETYEQYF.

The genes are TRBV28 and TRBJ1-1; D remains ambiguous. The CDR3 extends over 13 amino acids. Germline V gene data show CDR1 as MDHEN and CDR2 as SYDVKM. CDR3 bases: TGTGCGATTTCTGACACGATTAACACTGAAGCTTTCTTT. The encoded protein is CAISDTINTEAFF.

Concerning this clone: The junction departs from the called germline gene at one end, perhaps through a read error. V and J are TRBV14 and TRBJ1-2; 10 nucleotides match TRBD1. This CDR3 has 15 amino acids. Germline V gene lookup returns CDR1 SGHDN and CDR2 FVKESK. The CDR3 reads CPSSLGTGVFYGYTF. The CDR3 coding sequence is TGTCCCAGCAGCCTCGGGACAGGGGTTTTCTATGGCTACACCTTC. Variable domain in full (rest from reference TRBV14 and TRBJ1-2): EAGVTQFPSHSVIEKGQTVTLRCDPISGHDNLYWYRRVMGKEIKFLLHFVKESKQDESGMPNNRFLAERTGGTYSTLKVQPAELEDSGVYFCPSSLGTGVFYGYTFGSGTRLTVV.

This chain joins TRBV6-5 and TRBJ1-5; a weak D match, TRBD1 (6 bases). The CDR3 totals 12 residues. V lost 9 bases, J lost 7 bases, and 13 bases lay in between. Germline CDR1 and CDR2: MNHEY and SVGAGI. CDR3 DNA: TGTGCCAGTCGGGCTGGGGGCCAGCCCCAGCATTTT. Amino acids: CASRAGGQPQHF.

This clone was picked up a small number of times. The V gene is TRBV15, the J gene TRBJ2-3; maybe TRBD1 (5 bases). V lost 2 bases and J lost 2, with 17 bases in between. Germline V CDR1 and CDR2: LNHNV, YYDKDF (reference sequence). CDR3 length: 17 amino acids. The DNA of the CDR3 is TGTGCCACCAGCAGAACACTGGAGAGCAGGGACACAGATACGCAGTATTTT. Translating it yields CATSRTLESRDTDTQYF.

This clone was counted between two and nine times. CDR3 residues: CASSLSGTTEAFF. Here the CDR3 DNA reads TGTGCCAGCAGTTTATCTGGGACTACTGAAGCTTTCTTT. This chain links TRBV28 with TRBJ1-1, with D tentatively TRBD1 (5 bases). Trimming took off 1 base at V and 5 bases at J, with 8 bases between the two ends. The CDR3 contains 13 residues. Germline assignment: CDR1 MDHEN and CDR2 SYDVKM.

V usage is TRBV5-1 and J usage is TRBJ2-5; D is possibly TRBD1 (5 bases). This CDR3 comprises 14 residues. The V end was cut by 2 bases, the J end by 4 bases, with 12 bases between. The V gene's germline CDR1 is SGHRS and CDR2 YFSETQ. In DNA, the CDR3 is TGCGCCAGCAGCTTAGTGGACACACGAGAGACCCAGTACTTC. Translating it yields CASSLVDTRETQYF. The full variable domain, its missing parts supplied by reference TRBV5-1 and TRBJ2-5, is KAGVTQTPRYLIKTRGQQVTLSCSPISGHRSVSWYQQTPGQGLQFLFEYFSETQRNKGNFPGRFSGRQFSNSRSEMNVSTLELGDSALYLCASSLVDTRETQYFGPGTRLLVL.

J is TRBJ2-4 and V is TRBV7-9; 8 nucleotides match TRBD1. The CDR3 loop spans 12 amino acids. Germline CDR1 SEHNR, CDR2 FQNEAQ (reference sequence). V lost 4 bases, J lost 11 bases, and 4 bases stayed unmatched. CDR3 coding DNA: TGTGCCAGCAGCTCCGGACAGGGAGTTCAGTACTTC. This codes for CASSSGQGVQYF.

A few counts support this clone. This sequence joins TRBV28 and TRBJ1-5, with D perhaps TRBD1 (5 bases). Germline CDR1 and CDR2: MDHEN and SYDVKM. With 6 bases removed from V and 3 bases from J, the gap between germline ends came to 30 bases. The CDR3 loop spans 20 amino acids. The CDR3 region has the DNA TGTGCCAGCAGCTACCAACTTAGCCTTACGGGGCAGGACTACAATCAGCCCCAGCATTTT. This codes for CASSYQLSLTGQDYNQPQHF.

CDR3 sequence: CASSSGGAGAFF. The CDR3 nucleotides read TGTGCCAGCTCAAGCGGGGGGGCGGGGGCTTTCTTT. The chain links TRBV9 to TRBJ1-1, with a tentative D call TRBD1 (6 bases). Germline V gene lookup returns CDR1 SGDLS and CDR2 YYNGEE. The CDR3 has 12 amino acids. V was pared by 7 bases and J by 11 bases, with 18 bases between.

The chain has TRBV28 and TRBJ2-1; 7 positions match TRBD2. After removal of 1 base from V and 7 bases from J, the junction contained 10 bases not matched to a gene. The CDR3 has 16 residues. Germline V gene sequence: CDR1 MDHEN, CDR2 SYDVKM. The CDR3 coding sequence is TGTGCCAGCAGTTTATCAGGTCCAGCGGGATCTAATGAGCAGTTCTTC. This encodes CASSLSGPAGSNEQFF.

The V call is TRBV29-1, the J call TRBJ1-4; no clear D. The CDR3 runs to 12 residues. Germline V gene lookup returns CDR1 SQVTM and CDR2 ANQGSEA. V was clipped by 6 bases and J by 0 bases, with 5 bases between them. In DNA, the CDR3 is TGCAGCGTCCGGGCAACTAATGAAAAACTGTTTTTT. It codes for CSVRATNEKLFF.

This rearrangement joins TRBV5-6 to TRBJ1-4, with 9 bases fitting TRBD1. The CDR3 contains 14 residues. Trimming cost V 2 bases and J 7 bases; bases outside gene matches: 3. Germline V CDR1 and CDR2: SGHDT, YYEEEE. The CDR3 bases are TGTGCCAGCAGCTTCGGGACAGGGTTTGAAAAACTGTTTTTT. Translated, it gives CASSFGTGFEKLFF.

The chain recombines TRBV10-3 with TRBJ1-5; no clear D. The CDR3 length is 14 residues. Between the trimmed V and J ends, which lost 2 bases and 4 bases, there was a span of 9 bases. Germline values: CDR1 ENHRY, CDR2 SYGVKD. CDR3 sequence: CAISEVAENQPQHF. DNA for the CDR3: TGTGCCATCAGTGAGGTGGCAGAAAATCAGCCCCAGCATTTT.

This chain uses TRBV5-1 with TRBJ1-1, with TRBD1 as a possible D gene (6 bases). Germline lookup yields CDR1 SGHRS and CDR2 YFSETQ. The CDR3 is made up of 13 amino acids. Trimming cost V 1 base and J 5 bases, with 9 bases left between them. The CDR3 bases are TGCGCCAGCAGCTTGACAGGGTTTACTGAAGCTTTCTTT. This codes for CASSLTGFTEAFF.

The sample holds one count of this clone. This chain joins TRBV28 and TRBJ2-4; 9 positions agree with TRBD2. The V and J ends lost 6 bases and 6 bases, in that order; junction bases with no gene match: 9. This CDR3 is 15 amino acids long. Germline V gene data show CDR1 as MDHEN and CDR2 as SYDVKM. CDR3 DNA sequence: TGTGCCAGCAGCGCTACGGGACTAGCTATAAACATTCAGTACTTC. Protein: CASSATGLAINIQYF.